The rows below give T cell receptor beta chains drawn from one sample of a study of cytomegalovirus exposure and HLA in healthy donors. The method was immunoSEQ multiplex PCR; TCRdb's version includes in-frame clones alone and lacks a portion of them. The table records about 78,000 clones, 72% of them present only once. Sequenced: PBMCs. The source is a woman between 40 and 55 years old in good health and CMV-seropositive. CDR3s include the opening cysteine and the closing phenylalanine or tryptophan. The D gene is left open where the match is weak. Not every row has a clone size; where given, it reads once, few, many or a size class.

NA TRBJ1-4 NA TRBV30 TGTGCCTGGAGTGGCAGGGCCTCAACTAATGAAAAACTGTTTTTT CAWSGRASTNEKLFF
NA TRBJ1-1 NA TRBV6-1 TGTGCCAGCCTTCCGCAGTCCCACACTGAAGCTTTCTTT CASLPQSHTEAFF
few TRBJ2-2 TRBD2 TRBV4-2 TGTGCCAGCAGCCCGGAACTAGCGGGGGCTTCCCTCGGGGAGCTGTTTTTT CASSPELAGASLGELFF
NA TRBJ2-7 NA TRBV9 TGTGCCAGCAGCGTTACCGTCAGCTCCTACGAGCAGTACTTC CASSVTVSSYEQYF
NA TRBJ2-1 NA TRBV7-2 TGTGCCAGCAGCCTCGGACTCCCTCCCAATGAGCAGTTCTTC CASSLGLPPNEQFF
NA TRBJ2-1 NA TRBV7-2 TGTGCCAGCAGCTTAGATCGCTCGGCGGGGCAGTTCTTC CASSLDRSAGQFF
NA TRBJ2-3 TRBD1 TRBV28 TGTGCCAGCAGGACCCAGGGGGCGAGAGATACGCAGTATTTT CASRTQGARDTQYF
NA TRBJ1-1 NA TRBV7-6 TGTGCCAGCAGCCAAGGAACAGGGAACACTGAAGCTTTCTTT CASSQGTGNTEAFF
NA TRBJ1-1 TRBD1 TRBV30 TGTGCCTGGACCCGAATCCCCGGACAGGGTGAAGCTTTCTTT CAWTRIPGQGEAFF
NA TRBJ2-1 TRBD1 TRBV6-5 TGTGCCAGCAGGATCGGACAGGGGGCGGCCAATGAGCAGTTCTTC CASRIGQGAANEQFF
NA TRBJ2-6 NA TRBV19 TGTGCCAGTAGTATACGAGGATCCAACTCTGGGGCCAACGTCCTGACTTTC CASSIRGSNSGANVLTF
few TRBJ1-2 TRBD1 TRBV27 TGTGCCAGTTGGGGGGGACAGGGTTATGGCTACACCTTC CASWGGQGYGYTF
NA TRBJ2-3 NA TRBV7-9 TGTGCCAGCAGCTTAGTGATGGCGGGTCGCACAGATACGCAGTATTTT CASSLVMAGRTDTQYF
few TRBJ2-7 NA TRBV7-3 TGTGCCAGTGCTTCGTCCAGGGGCTACGAGCAGTACTTC CASASSRGYEQYF
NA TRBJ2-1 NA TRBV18 TGTGCCAGCTCACCAAGGAGCAATGAGCAGTTCTTC CASSPRSNEQFF
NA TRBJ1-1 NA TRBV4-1 TGCGCCAGCAGCCAAGTCTTCCGCGCCAACACTGAAGCTTTCTTT CASSQVFRANTEAFF
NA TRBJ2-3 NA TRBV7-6 TGTGCCAGCAGCTTAGAGGCGGGGACCCGCACAGATACGCAGTATTTT CASSLEAGTRTDTQYF
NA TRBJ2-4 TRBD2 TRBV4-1 TGCGCCAGCAGCCAACCAGAACTAGCGACAAACATTCAGTACTTC CASSQPELATNIQYF
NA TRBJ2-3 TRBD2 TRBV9 TGTGCCAGCAGCGTAGAAAGCGGGGGGAGCACAGATACGCAGTATTTT CASSVESGGSTDTQYF
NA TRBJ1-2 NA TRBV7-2 TGTGCCAGCAGCTTAGGTGGGGAGGGCTATGGCTACACCTTC CASSLGGEGYGYTF